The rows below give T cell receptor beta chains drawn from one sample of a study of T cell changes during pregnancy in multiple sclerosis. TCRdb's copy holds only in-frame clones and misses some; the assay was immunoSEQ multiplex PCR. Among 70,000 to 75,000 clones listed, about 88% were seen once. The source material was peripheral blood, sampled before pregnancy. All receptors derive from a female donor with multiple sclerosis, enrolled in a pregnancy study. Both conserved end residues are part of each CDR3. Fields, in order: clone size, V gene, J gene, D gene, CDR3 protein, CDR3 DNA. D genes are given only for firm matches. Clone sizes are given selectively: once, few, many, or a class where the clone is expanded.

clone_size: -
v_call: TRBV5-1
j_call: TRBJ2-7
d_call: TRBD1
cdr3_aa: CASSLRDSQTSYEQYF
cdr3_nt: TGCGCCAGCAGCTTGCGGGACAGCCAAACCTCCTACGAGCAGTACTTC

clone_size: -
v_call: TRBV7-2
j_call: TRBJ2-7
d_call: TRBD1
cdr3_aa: CASRGTGGYEQYF
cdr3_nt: TGTGCCAGCCGTGGGACAGGGGGCTACGAGCAGTACTTC

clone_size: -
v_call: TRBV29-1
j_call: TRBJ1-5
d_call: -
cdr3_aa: CSVQVQGYQPQHF
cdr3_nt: TGCAGCGTCCAAGTGCAGGGCTATCAGCCCCAGCATTTT

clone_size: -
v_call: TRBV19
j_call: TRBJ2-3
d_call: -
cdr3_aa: CASSTLRGGGTDTQYF
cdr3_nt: TGTGCCAGCAGCACATTAAGGGGAGGCGGCACAGATACGCAGTATTTT

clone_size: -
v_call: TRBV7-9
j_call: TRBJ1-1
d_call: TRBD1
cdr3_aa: CASSSRTGGGTEAFF
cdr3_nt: TGTGCCAGCAGCTCCCGGACAGGGGGCGGAACTGAAGCTTTCTTT

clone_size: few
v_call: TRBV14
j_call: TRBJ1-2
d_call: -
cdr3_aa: CASSHVGEHYGYTF
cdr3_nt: TGTGCCAGCAGCCACGTAGGAGAGCACTATGGCTACACCTTC

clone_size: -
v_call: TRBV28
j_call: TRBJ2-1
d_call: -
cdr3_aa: CASSLPRASSYNEQFF
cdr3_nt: TGTGCCAGCAGTTTACCCAGGGCAAGCTCCTACAATGAGCAGTTCTTC

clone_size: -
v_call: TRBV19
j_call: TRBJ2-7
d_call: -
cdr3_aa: CASSIGQLDEQYF
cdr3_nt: TGTGCCAGTAGTATAGGTCAGTTGGACGAGCAGTACTTC

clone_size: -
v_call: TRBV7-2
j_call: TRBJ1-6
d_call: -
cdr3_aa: CASSGRRDSPLHF
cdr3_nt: TGTGCCAGCAGCGGGAGAAGGGATTCACCCCTCCACTTT

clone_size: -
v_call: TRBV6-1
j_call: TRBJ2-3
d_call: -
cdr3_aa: CASSEQGGGRGDTQYF
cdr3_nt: TGTGCCAGCAGTGAACAGGGGGGAGGAAGAGGAGATACGCAGTATTTT

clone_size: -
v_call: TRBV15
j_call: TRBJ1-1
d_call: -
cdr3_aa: CATSREGEVTEAFF
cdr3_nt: TGTGCCACCAGCAGAGAGGGGGAGGTCACTGAAGCTTTCTTT

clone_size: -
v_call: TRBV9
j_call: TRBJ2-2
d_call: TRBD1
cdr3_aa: CASSVRDREAGELFF
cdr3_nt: TGTGCCAGCAGCGTAAGGGACAGGGAGGCCGGGGAGCTGTTTTTT

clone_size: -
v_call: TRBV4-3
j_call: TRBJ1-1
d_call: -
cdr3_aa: CASSQGLGESSTEAFF
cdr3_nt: TGCGCCAGCAGCCAAGGCTTAGGGGAAAGTTCGACTGAAGCTTTCTTT

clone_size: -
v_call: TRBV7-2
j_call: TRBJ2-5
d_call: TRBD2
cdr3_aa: CASSQTSGVKRSGETQYF
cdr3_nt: TGTGCCAGCAGCCAAACTAGCGGAGTCAAAAGGTCGGGGGAGACCCAGTACTTC

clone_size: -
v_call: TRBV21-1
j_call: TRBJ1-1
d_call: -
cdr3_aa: CASSKATRMNTEAFF
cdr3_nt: TGTGCCAGCAGCAAAGCCACACGAATGAACACTGAAGCTTTCTTT

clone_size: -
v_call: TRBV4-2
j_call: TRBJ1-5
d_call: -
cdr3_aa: CASSQGRSSNQPQHF
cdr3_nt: TGTGCCAGCAGCCAAGGGAGGAGTAGTAATCAGCCCCAGCATTTT

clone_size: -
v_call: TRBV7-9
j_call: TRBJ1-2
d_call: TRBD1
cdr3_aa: CASSLGTGPHGYTF
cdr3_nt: TGTGCCAGCAGCTTAGGGACAGGACCACATGGCTACACCTTC

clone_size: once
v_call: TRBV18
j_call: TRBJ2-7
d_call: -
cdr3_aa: CASSPRLYSSEQYF
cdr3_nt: TGTGCCAGCTCACCCAGGCTTTACAGTTCCGAGCAGTACTTC

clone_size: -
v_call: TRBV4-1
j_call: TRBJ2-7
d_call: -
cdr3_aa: CASSPRDKAYEQYF
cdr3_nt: TGCGCCAGCAGCCCCCGGGACAAAGCCTACGAGCAGTACTTC

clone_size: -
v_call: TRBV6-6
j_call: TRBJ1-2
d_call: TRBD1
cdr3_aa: CASSSRNRDRSYGYTF
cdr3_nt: TGTGCCAGCAGTTCTAGAAACCGGGACAGGTCCTATGGCTACACCTTC

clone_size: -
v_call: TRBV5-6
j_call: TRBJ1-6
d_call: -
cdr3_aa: CASSLTGKNSPLHF
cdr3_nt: TGTGCCAGCAGCCTTACAGGGAAGAATTCACCCCTCCACTTT

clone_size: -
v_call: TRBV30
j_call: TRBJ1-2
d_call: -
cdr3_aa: CAWARHNYGYTF
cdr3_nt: TGTGCCTGGGCCCGACATAACTATGGCTACACCTTC

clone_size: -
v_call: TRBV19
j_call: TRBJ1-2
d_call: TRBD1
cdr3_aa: CASSIDLPSGGLFSGYTF
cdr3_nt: TGTGCCAGTAGTATAGATCTACCGTCAGGGGGGCTTTTCTCTGGCTACACCTTC

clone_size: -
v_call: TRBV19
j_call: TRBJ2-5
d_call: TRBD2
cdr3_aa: CASSISSGSFETQYF
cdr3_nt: TGTGCCAGTAGTATTTCTAGCGGGAGTTTTGAGACCCAGTACTTC

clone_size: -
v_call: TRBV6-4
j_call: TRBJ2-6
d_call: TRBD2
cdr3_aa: CASSDSSGRGSGANVLTF
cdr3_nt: TGTGCCAGCAGTGACTCAAGCGGGAGGGGCTCTGGGGCCAACGTCCTGACTTTC

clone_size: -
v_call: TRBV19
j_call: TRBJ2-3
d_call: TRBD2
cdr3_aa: CASRTGLAVTDTQYF
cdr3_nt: TGTGCCAGTAGGACGGGACTAGCGGTTACAGATACGCAGTATTTT

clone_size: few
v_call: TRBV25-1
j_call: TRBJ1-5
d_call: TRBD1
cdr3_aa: CASSEGGQGSQPQHF
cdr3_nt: TGTGCCAGCAGTGAAGGGGGACAGGGGAGCCAGCCCCAGCATTTT

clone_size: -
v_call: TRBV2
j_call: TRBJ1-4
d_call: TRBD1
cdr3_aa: CASSGTGGNEKLFF
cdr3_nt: TGTGCCAGCAGTGGGACAGGGGGCAATGAAAAACTGTTTTTT

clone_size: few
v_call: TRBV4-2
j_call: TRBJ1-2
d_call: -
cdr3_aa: CASSQDGLNPLYGYTF
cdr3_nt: TGTGCCAGCAGCCAAGACGGACTCAACCCCCTTTATGGCTACACCTTC

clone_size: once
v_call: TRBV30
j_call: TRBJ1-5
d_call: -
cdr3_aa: CAWRPTPSNQPQHF
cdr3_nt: TGTGCCTGGAGACCGACACCTAGCAATCAGCCCCAGCATTTT

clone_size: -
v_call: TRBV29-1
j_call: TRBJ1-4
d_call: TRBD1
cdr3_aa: CSVGDRDTSTNEKLFF
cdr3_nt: TGCAGCGTTGGGGACAGGGATACTTCAACTAATGAAAAACTGTTTTTT

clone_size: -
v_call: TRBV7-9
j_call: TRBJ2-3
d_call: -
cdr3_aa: CASSLQGGSTDTQYF
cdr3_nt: TGTGCCAGCAGCTTACAGGGCGGTAGCACAGATACGCAGTATTTT

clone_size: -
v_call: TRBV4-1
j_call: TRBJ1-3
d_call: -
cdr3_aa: CASSQDPWPGPGNTIYF
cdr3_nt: TGCGCCAGCAGCCAAGATCCGTGGCCTGGGCCTGGAAACACCATATATTTT

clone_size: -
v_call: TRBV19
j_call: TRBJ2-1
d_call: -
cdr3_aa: CASRRGGAKGNEQFF
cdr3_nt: TGTGCCAGTAGAAGGGGCGGAGCTAAGGGCAATGAGCAGTTCTTC

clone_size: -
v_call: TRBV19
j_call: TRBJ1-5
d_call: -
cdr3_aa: CASSIVVRDQPQHF
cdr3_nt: TGTGCCAGTAGTATAGTGGTCCGGGATCAGCCCCAGCATTTT

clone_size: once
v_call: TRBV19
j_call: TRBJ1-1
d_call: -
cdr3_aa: CASSISSGTEAFF
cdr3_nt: TGTGCCAGTAGTATCTCTTCGGGCACTGAAGCTTTCTTT

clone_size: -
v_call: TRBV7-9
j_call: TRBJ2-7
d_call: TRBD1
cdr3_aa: CASSLARTGGRGEQYF
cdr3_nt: TGTGCCAGCAGCTTAGCACGGACAGGGGGCAGAGGCGAGCAGTACTTC

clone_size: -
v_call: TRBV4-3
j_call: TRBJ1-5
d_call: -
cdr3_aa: CASSQDRGIGNQPQHF
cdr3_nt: TGCGCCAGCAGCCAAGATAGGGGAATCGGGAATCAGCCCCAGCATTTT

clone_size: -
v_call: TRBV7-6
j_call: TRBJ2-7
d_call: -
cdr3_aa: CASSLGVSSDEQYF
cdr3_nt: TGTGCCAGCAGCTTAGGGGTTAGCTCTGACGAGCAGTACTTC

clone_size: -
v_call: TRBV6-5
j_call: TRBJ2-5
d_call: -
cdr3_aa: CASSYSGSLPGETQYF
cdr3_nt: TGTGCCAGCAGTTACTCGGGCTCACTCCCCGGAGAGACCCAGTACTTC

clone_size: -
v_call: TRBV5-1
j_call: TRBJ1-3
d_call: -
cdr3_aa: CASTPTDPGNTIYF
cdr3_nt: TGCGCCAGCACCCCTACAGACCCTGGAAACACCATATATTTT

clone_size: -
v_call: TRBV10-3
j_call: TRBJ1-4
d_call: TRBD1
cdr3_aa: CAISERQGADEKLFF
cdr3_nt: TGTGCCATCAGTGAGCGACAGGGGGCTGATGAAAAACTGTTTTTT

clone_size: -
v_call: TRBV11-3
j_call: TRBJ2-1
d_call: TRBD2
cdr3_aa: CASSLEAGGIMNEQFF
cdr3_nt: TGTGCCAGCAGCTTAGAAGCGGGGGGGATTATGAATGAGCAGTTCTTC

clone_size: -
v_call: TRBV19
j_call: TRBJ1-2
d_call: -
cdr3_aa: CASSTIDRTIYGYTF
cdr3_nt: TGTGCCAGTAGTACCATTGACAGGACGATCTATGGCTACACCTTC

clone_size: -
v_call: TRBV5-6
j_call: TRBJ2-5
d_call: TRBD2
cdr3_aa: CASSRAGHSGGETQYF
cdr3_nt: TGTGCCAGCAGCCGAGCGGGACACTCGGGGGGGGAGACCCAGTACTTC

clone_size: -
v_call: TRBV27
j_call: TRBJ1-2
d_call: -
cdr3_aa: CASSRVTGGNDYGYTF
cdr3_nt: TGTGCCAGCAGTCGAGTGACAGGTGGGAACGACTATGGCTACACCTTC

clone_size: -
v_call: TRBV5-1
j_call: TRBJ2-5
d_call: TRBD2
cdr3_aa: CASSLTSGGGAQYF
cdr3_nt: TGCGCCAGCAGCTTGACTAGCGGGGGAGGGGCCCAGTACTTC

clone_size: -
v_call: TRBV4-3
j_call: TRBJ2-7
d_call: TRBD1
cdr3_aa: CASSRANRGPDEQYF
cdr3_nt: TGCGCCAGCAGCCGGGCGAACAGGGGACCGGACGAGCAGTACTTC

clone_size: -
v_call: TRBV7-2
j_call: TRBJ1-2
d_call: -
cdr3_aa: CASSFNSNYGYTF
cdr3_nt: TGTGCCAGCAGCTTTAACAGTAACTATGGCTACACCTTC

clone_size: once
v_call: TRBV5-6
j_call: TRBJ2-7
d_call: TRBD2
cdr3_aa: CASSQSGTRASYEQYF
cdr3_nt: TGTGCCAGCAGCCAATCCGGGACTAGGGCCTCCTACGAGCAGTACTTC

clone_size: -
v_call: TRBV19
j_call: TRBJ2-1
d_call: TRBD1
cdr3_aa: CASNIQGVPSEQFF
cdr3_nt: TGTGCCAGTAACATACAGGGGGTCCCGAGTGAGCAGTTCTTC

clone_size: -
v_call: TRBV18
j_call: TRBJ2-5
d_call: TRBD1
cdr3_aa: CASSPAGGRETQYF
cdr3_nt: TGTGCCAGCTCACCAGCAGGGGGCAGGGAGACCCAGTACTTC

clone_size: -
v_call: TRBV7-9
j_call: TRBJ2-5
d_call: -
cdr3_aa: CASSFDSTQETQYF
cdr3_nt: TGTGCCAGCAGCTTCGACAGCACCCAAGAGACCCAGTACTTC

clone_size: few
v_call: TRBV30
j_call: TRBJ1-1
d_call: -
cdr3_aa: CAWSAHLGMNTEAFF
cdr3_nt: TGTGCCTGGAGTGCCCACCTGGGCATGAACACTGAAGCTTTCTTT

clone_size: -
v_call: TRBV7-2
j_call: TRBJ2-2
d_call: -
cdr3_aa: CASSLGQLLTGELFF
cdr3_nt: TGTGCCAGCAGCTTAGGACAGTTACTCACCGGGGAGCTGTTTTTT

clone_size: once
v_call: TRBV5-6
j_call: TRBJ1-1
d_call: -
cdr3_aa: CASNREGGTEAFF
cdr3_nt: TGTGCCAGCAATCGGGAGGGAGGGACTGAAGCTTTCTTT

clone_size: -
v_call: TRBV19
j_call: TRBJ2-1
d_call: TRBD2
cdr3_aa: CASSIALLAGDGEQFF
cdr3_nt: TGTGCCAGTAGTATCGCCTTACTAGCGGGAGACGGTGAGCAGTTCTTC